Sequencing of this T cell receptor beta chain was carried out in a study of T cell changes during pregnancy in multiple sclerosis. V was pared by 0 bases and J by 0 bases, with 11 bases between. The CDR3 is 16 residues long. The V gene's germline CDR1 is LGHNA and CDR2 YSLEER. Assay: immunoSEQ multiplex PCR; the TCRdb copy retains only in-frame clones and omits some. The table records 38,000 or so clones, 85% to 95% of them present only once. The TCR sequence derives from a female donor with multiple sclerosis, enrolled in a pregnancy study. This material consisted of CD4+ T cells from peripheral blood mononuclear cells, taken in the second trimester of pregnancy. This chain connects TRBV4-3 to TRBJ1-2; TRBD1 might be the D (6 bases). In DNA, the CDR3 is TGCGCCAGCAGCCAAGATCTTCAGGGGACTAACTATGGCTACACCTTC. It is translated as CASSQDLQGTNYGYTF.